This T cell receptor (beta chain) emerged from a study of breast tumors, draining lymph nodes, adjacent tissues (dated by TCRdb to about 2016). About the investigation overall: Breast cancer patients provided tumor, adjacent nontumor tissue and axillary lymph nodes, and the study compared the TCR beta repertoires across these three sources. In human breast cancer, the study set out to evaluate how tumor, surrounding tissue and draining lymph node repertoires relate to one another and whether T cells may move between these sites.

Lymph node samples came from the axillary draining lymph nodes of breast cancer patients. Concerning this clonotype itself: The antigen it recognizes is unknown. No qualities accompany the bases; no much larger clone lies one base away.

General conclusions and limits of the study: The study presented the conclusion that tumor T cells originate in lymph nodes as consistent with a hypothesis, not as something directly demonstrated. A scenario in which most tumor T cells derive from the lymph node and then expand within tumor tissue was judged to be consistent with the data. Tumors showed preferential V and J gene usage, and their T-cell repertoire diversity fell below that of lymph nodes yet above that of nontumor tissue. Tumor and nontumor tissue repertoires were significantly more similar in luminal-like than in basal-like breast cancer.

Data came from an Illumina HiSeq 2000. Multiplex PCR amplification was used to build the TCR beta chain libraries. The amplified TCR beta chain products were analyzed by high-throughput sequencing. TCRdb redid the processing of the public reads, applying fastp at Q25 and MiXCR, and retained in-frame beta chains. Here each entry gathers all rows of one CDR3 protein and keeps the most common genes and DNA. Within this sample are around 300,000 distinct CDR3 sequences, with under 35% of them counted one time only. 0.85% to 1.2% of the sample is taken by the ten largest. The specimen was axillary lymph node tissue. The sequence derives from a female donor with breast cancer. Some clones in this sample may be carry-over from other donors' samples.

The CDR3 is CASSHGKRERGFF. The DNA reads TGTGCCAGCAGTCACGGCAAGCGGGAGAGGGGATTCTTC. The sequence joins TRBV3-1 to TRBJ2-1; TRBD2 lines up with 8 middle nucleotides. The CDR3 spans 13 residues, from the cysteine through the phenylalanine. The retained sequence is limited to the CDR3, 39 bases, with the frame set at the first base. For this chain, trimming is 6 bases at the V end and 16 bases at the J end, and the number of junction bases without a gene match is 14. CDR1 LGHDT and CDR2 YNNKEL are derived from the germline V gene (reference sequence).